A selection of T cell receptor beta chains follows, all from one sample in a study of blood T cell repertoires in COVID-19. Generated by immunoSEQ multiplex PCR, the TCRdb table keeps only in-frame clones and is missing some. The data contain over 150,000 clones, roughly 92% of them singletons. The sequenced sample consisted of peripheral blood. These receptors all come from a young man with COVID-19, enrolled during active disease. Both conserved end residues are part of each CDR3.

TRBJ2-3,TRBV30,CARTGGVSDTQYF
TRBJ2-1,TRBV11-3,CASSSAGYTEQFF
TRBJ1-5,TRBV19,CASSIAQGINQPQHF
TRBJ1-1,TRBV2,CASTSRSFNEAFF
TRBJ2-3,TRBV7-9,CASSLVQGQREDTQYF
TRBJ2-1,TRBV2,CASSDITSPSSYNEQFF
TRBJ1-1,TRBV6-6,CASSRRDRGGTEAFF
TRBJ1-4,TRBV19,CASDRGATNEKLFF
TRBJ1-2,TRBV5-6,CASSLFQAPGGGYTF
TRBJ1-5,TRBV4-1,CASSQGPQNQPQHF
TRBJ2-1,TRBV6-5,CASSYSWGRGSNEQFF
TRBJ1-1,TRBV9,CASSVDSSNTEAFF
TRBJ2-7,TRBV6-6,CASSYRGYEQYF
TRBJ2-3,TRBV6-4,CASSDPGQGTDTQYF
TRBJ1-1,TRBV19,CASSIGLYTEAFF
TRBJ2-2,TRBV5-6,CASLNQGIITGELFF
TRBJ1-4,TRBV5-1,CASSLQGNNEKLFF
TRBJ2-2,TRBV19,CASSSLASGGANTGELFF
TRBJ1-5,TRBV30,CAWDRDPNQPQHF
TRBJ2-2,TRBV15,CATSRADDYTGELFF
TRBJ2-1,TRBV9,CASSLGLAGGQSYNEQFF
TRBJ1-2,TRBV5-1,CASSFFTRTNYGYTF
TRBJ2-1,TRBV18,CASSLGSGSAYNEQFF
TRBJ1-1,TRBV6-5,CASSYRQGAGEAFF
TRBJ1-1,TRBV6-5,CASYNLYTEAFF
TRBJ1-4,TRBV6-5,CASRQGMGKLFF
TRBJ1-5,TRBV7-9,CASSLATGTGAYSNQPQHF
TRBJ1-2,TRBV9,CASSGGTGLNYGYTF
TRBJ2-2,TRBV12-5,CASGPRDSLFTGELFF
TRBJ2-5,TRBV6-5,CASSFGTAQETQYF
TRBJ1-1,TRBV6-5,CASSPRGQVPQAFF
TRBJ2-2,TRBV18,CASSRQDTNTGELFF
TRBJ2-7,TRBV11-3,CASSFPRRVVNEQYF
TRBJ2-1,TRBV19,CASSKRGSGVAEQFF
TRBJ1-3,TRBV18,CASSPPNRENTIYF
TRBJ2-5,TRBV7-9,CASSLRVTGGTETQYF
TRBJ1-6,TRBV19,CASSSSTGGMRPLHF
TRBJ1-2,TRBV7-9,CASSLMLGQDGYTF
TRBJ1-6,TRBV7-9,CASSLEQDSPLHF
TRBJ2-2,TRBV24-1,CATSPGQNTGELFF
TRBJ2-3,TRBV20-1,CSASSGGAPDTQYF
TRBJ1-1,TRBV11-3,CASSLQGGLEAFF
TRBJ1-4,TRBV6-5,CASRSTGGNEKLFF
TRBJ1-1,TRBV6-5,CASSYFPQGMSTEAFF
TRBJ2-3,TRBV24-1,CATSDNSSPDTQYF